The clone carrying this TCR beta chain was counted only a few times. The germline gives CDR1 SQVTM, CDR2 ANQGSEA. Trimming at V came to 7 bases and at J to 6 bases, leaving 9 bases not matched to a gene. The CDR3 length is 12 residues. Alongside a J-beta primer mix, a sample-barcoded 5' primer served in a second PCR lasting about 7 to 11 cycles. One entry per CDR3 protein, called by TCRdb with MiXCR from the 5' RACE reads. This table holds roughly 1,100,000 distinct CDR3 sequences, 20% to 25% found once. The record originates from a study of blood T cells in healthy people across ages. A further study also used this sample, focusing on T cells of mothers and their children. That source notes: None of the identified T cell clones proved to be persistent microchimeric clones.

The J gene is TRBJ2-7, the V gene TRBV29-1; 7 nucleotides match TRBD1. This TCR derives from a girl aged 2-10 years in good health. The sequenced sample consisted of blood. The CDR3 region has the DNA TGCAGCGGGATGACAGGGAGTAGCGAGCAGTACTTC. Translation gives CSGMTGSSEQYF.